This TCR beta chain appears in the sequencing data of a study of tumor-infiltrating lymphocytes in primary liver carcinoma. This CDR3 region has 14 residues. Germline loops: CDR1 SGDLS, CDR2 YYNGEE. Germline DNA was extracted alongside blood RNA, which was obtained from unsorted whole blood. A constant-region primer served to make TCR beta cDNA from roughly 460 ng total RNA. Slightly modified ARM-PCR, run as three nested multiplex PCR rounds, produced the TCR beta libraries. TRBV1-TRBV30 forward primers and a C-beta reverse primer were used in the first two PCR rounds, which each ran for approximately 11 cycles. Each CDR3 protein is one row after TCRdb ran MiXCR on the multiplex PCR reads. Of about 330,000 distinct CDR3 sequences listed, almost 65% are singletons. Of note for this clonotype: One end of the junction fails to match germline, which may point to a read error.

The specimen was peripheral blood. This clonotype originated in a man aged 40-55 years with primary liver carcinoma and hepatitis B virus infection. The rearrangement uses TRBV9 and TRBJ2-7; D uncertain. The CDR3 nucleotides read TGTGCCAGCAGCGTAGGGCAGGAATCCTACGAGCAGTATTTC. Protein sequence: CASSVGQESYEQYF.